These 20 T cell receptor beta chains originate from one sample sequenced in a study of T cell responses to AZD1222 COVID-19 vaccine. Data came from immunoSEQ multiplex PCR; TCRdb stores just in-frame clones and leaves some out. The sample records 120,000 to 150,000 clones, approximately 78% being singletons. The starting material was peripheral blood, obtained on day 0 of MenACWY control vaccination. The receptors here all came from an adult in good health.

The chain's CDR3 is CASSSTGGGEKLFF. DNA for the CDR3: TGTGCCAGCAGCTCCACAGGGGGCGGAGAAAAACTGTTTTTT. The gene calls are TRBV7-9 and TRBJ1-4; 9 bases match TRBD1. CDR3 length: 14 residues. In germline, CDR1 is SEHNR, CDR2 FQNEAQ (reference sequence). Trimming removed 4 bases from V and 8 bases from J; junction bases left unmatched: 5.

V gene TRBV3-1 (or the pseudogene TRBV3-2) combines with J gene TRBJ2-7; 7 nucleotides match TRBD2. Trimming removed 4 bases from V and 0 bases from J; junction bases left unmatched: 3. CDR3 length equals 14 residues. In germline, CDR1 is LGHDT, CDR2 YNNKEL (reference sequence). CDR3 sequence (DNA): TGTGCCAGCAGCCGGGGCGGGGGCTCCTACGAGCAGTACTTC. Amino acids: CASSRGGGSYEQYF.

The V call is TRBV19, the J call TRBJ1-5; 7 nucleotides align to TRBD1. Germline V gene lookup returns CDR1 LNHDA and CDR2 SQIVND (reference sequence). The CDR3 runs 15 residues. V was clipped by 4 bases and J by 6 bases; unmatched bases: 9. The CDR3 protein is CASSNLGGAGQPQHF. The CDR3 DNA reads TGTGCCAGTAGTAATTTAGGGGGCGCCGGTCAGCCCCAGCATTTT.

This clone was counted once. The chain employs TRBV29-1 and TRBJ1-1; D unclear. In germline, CDR1 is SQVTM, CDR2 ANQGSEA. The V and J ends lost 8 bases and 6 bases respectively, with 19 bases between them. The CDR3 totals 13 residues. CDR3 amino acids: CSTPGKVRAEAFF. CDR3 in DNA: TGCAGCACCCCTGGGAAGGTCCGGGCTGAAGCTTTCTTT.

This clone appeared a few times. This chain joins TRBV2 and TRBJ2-2; D not resolved. CDR1 SNHLY and CDR2 FYNNEI come from the germline V gene. This CDR3 has 15 residues. V lost 6 bases to trimming and J lost 5 bases, with 16 bases between them. CDR3 nucleotides: TGTGCCAGCAGGAAGATGACTGATGGGACCGGGGAGCTGTTTTTT. It yields the protein CASRKMTDGTGELFF.

The sample holds a few counts of this clone. The V and J genes are TRBV2 and TRBJ1-2; D may be TRBD1 (5 bases). V lost 6 bases, J lost 2 bases, and 13 bases lay in between. From germline, CDR1 is SNHLY and CDR2 FYNNEI. The CDR3 is made up of 14 amino acids. CDR3 bases: TGTGCCAGCAGGATCCGGGGGATCAACTATGGCTACACCTTC. This gives the protein CASRIRGINYGYTF.

The V gene is TRBV12-5, the J gene TRBJ2-3, with 9 bases aligning to TRBD2. The CDR3 runs 13 residues. After removal of 7 bases from V and 5 bases from J, the junction contained 4 bases not matched to a gene. Germline V CDR1 and CDR2: LGHNT, FRNRAP. CDR3 region: CASARGGVDTQYF. Here the CDR3 DNA reads TGTGCTAGTGCCCGCGGGGGGGTAGATACGCAGTATTTT.

The rearrangement joins TRBV19 to TRBJ1-3, with a tentative D call TRBD1 (6 bases). V lost 0 bases, J lost 0 bases, and 24 bases lay in between. This CDR3 has 21 amino acids. CDR1 is LNHDA, CDR2 SQIVND, per germline (reference sequence). This chain's CDR3 is CASSIEGGLRAGDLSGNTIYF. In nucleotides, the CDR3 is TGTGCCAGTAGTATAGAGGGGGGGTTAAGGGCAGGGGACCTCTCTGGAAACACCATATATTTT.

The count of this clone is one. V and J are TRBV7-2 and TRBJ1-4, with 7 bases fitting TRBD1. The CDR3 loop spans 14 amino acids. The V and J ends lost 6 bases and 5 bases, in that order; junction bases with no gene match: 6. Per germline, CDR1 SGHTA and CDR2 FQGNSA. DNA for the CDR3: TGTGCCAGCAGGCGGGACAGTTCGAATGAAAAACTGTTTTTT. Its translation: CASRRDSSNEKLFF.

The chain is built from TRBV6-5 and TRBJ1-6; TRBD1 might be the D (5 bases). Looked up from germline, CDR1 is MNHEY and CDR2 is SVGAGI. V was trimmed by 0 bases and J by 7 bases, leaving 10 bases between them. This CDR3 has 15 amino acids. CDR3 bases: TGTGCCAGCAGTTACTCTGGGGCAGTAAATTCACCCCTCCACTTT. It translates to CASSYSGAVNSPLHF.

The table lists this clone with a few counts. V usage is TRBV27 and J usage is TRBJ2-7; the D is unclear. The CDR3 consists of 13 residues. The V gene's germline CDR1 is MNHEY and CDR2 SMNVEV (reference sequence). V was clipped by 2 bases and J by 2 bases, with 7 bases between them. Written as DNA, the CDR3 is TGTGCCAGCAGTTTAGGTTCGACCTACGAGCAGTACTTC. It encodes CASSLGSTYEQYF.

The chain recombines TRBV7-6 with TRBJ2-2; 8 bases are a match to TRBD1. V lost 1 base, J lost 2 bases, and 3 bases stayed unmatched. The CDR3 has 16 amino acids. Germline V gene lookup returns CDR1 SGHVS and CDR2 FNYEAQ. The CDR3 spells CASSLGQGTNTGELFF. CDR3 DNA: TGTGCCAGCAGCTTAGGACAGGGGACCAACACCGGGGAGCTGTTTTTT. Full variable domain (remainder filled in from reference TRBV7-6 and TRBJ2-2): GAGVSQSPRYKVTKRGQDVALRCDPISGHVSLYWYRQALGQGPEFLTYFNYEAQQDKSGLPNDRFSAERPEGSISTLTIQRTEQRDSAMYRCASSLGQGTNTGELFFGEGSRLTVL.

The rearrangement links TRBV30 to TRBJ1-2; no clear D gene. Trimming removed 2 bases at V and 6 bases at J, with 16 bases between. In germline, CDR1 is GTSNPN, CDR2 SVGIG (reference sequence). CDR3 size: 14 residues. The CDR3 DNA is TGTGCCTGGAGTAAGGGTTCCGGGCTTGATGGCTACACCTTC. The encoded protein is CAWSKGSGLDGYTF.

The V and J genes are TRBV11-3 and TRBJ2-2, with TRBD2 matching 7 bases. The V gene's germline CDR1 is SGHNT and CDR2 YENEEA. The J segment lost 7 bases and the V segment lost 1 base, leaving 3 bases of the junction unmatched. The CDR3 has 14 residues. The CDR3 protein is CASSLAREGGELFF. The CDR3 nucleotides read TGTGCCAGCAGCTTAGCCAGGGAGGGCGGGGAGCTGTTTTTT.

CDR3 coding DNA: TGTGCCAGCAGCGTAGCGGGACAGGGGGCCGTCGGGGAGCTGTTTTTT. Protein: CASSVAGQGAVGELFF. This rearrangement joins TRBV9 to TRBJ2-2; the match to TRBD1 covers 12 bases. The junction had 4 bases not matched to a gene; V was cut back by 0 bases and J by 7 bases. The CDR3 totals 16 residues. From germline, CDR1 is SGDLS and CDR2 YYNGEE. Full variable domain (missing parts from reference TRBV9 and TRBJ2-2): DSGVTQTPKHLITATGQRVTLRCSPRSGDLSVYWYQQSLDQGLQFLIQYYNGEERAKGNILERFSAQQFPDLHSELNLSSLELGDSALYFCASSVAGQGAVGELFFGEGSRLTVL.

The chain has TRBV12-3 or TRBV12-4 and TRBJ2-5; D not resolved. V was trimmed by 4 bases and J by 2 bases, leaving 2 bases between them. This CDR3 is 11 amino acids long. This chain's CDR3 is CASSSQETQYF. The CDR3 nucleotides are TGTGCCAGCAGTTCACAAGAGACCCAGTACTTC.

V and J are TRBV10-3 and TRBJ2-2, with 8 bases matching TRBD2. The CDR3 is 18 amino acids. Germline loops: CDR1 ENHRY, CDR2 SYGVKD. V dropped 3 bases and J dropped 1; count of bases not matched to a gene: 10. The CDR3 nucleotides are TGTGCCATCAGTGATGCCCAATCGGCGGGGGGGAACACCGGGGAGCTGTTTTTT. It codes for CAISDAQSAGGNTGELFF.

The chain recombines TRBV27 with TRBJ1-1; D call uncertain. This CDR3 region has 13 residues. Germline values: CDR1 MNHEY, CDR2 SMNVEV (reference sequence). V lost 11 bases and J lost 5, with 18 bases in between. CDR3 nucleotide sequence: TGTGCCTCGTTTCTTAGCTGGGAGACTGAAGCTTTCTTT. Protein: CASFLSWETEAFF.

This chain joins TRBV4-1 and TRBJ2-7; 14 bases are a match to TRBD2. From germline, CDR1 is MGHRA and CDR2 YSYEKL. V gave up 4 bases and J gave up 0 bases; unmatched junction bases: 8. This CDR3 has 18 residues. Here the CDR3 DNA reads TGCGCCAGCAGCCCTCCCGGGACTAGCGGGGGAGGCTCCTACGAGCAGTACTTC. Its protein product is CASSPPGTSGGGSYEQYF.

Points on this clone: In the same sample, other DNA sequences code for this CDR3. The rearrangement joins TRBV28 to TRBJ1-5; TRBD1 aligns across 9 bases. There are 14 residues in the CDR3. Germline CDR1 reads MDHEN; CDR2 reads SYDVKM. Trimming cost V 6 bases and J 4 bases; bases outside gene matches: 4. The CDR3 loop is CASSLGTGNQPQHF. The CDR3 region has the DNA TGTGCCAGCAGCCTCGGGACAGGGAATCAGCCCCAGCATTTT. The full variable domain, completed using reference TRBV28 and TRBJ1-5, is DVKVTQSSRYLVKRTGEKVFLECVQDMDHENMFWYRQDPGLGLRLIYFSYDVKMKEKGDIPEGYSVSREKKERFSLILESASTNQTSMYLCASSLGTGNQPQHFGDGTRLSIL.